This passage covers 25 T cell receptor beta chains from one sample sequenced in a study of blood T cell repertoires in COVID-19. Repertoires were generated with immunoSEQ multiplex PCR, while TCRdb's copy carries only in-frame clones and drops some. In the table there are 60,000 to 85,000 clones, about 91% of which are singletons. Input material: peripheral blood. These receptors were collected from a woman aged 80 or older with active or convalescent COVID-19.

V is TRBV5-1 and J is TRBJ2-7; 11 bases fit TRBD1. V shed 1 base and J 5 bases; nucleotides not matched to a gene: 5. The CDR3 contains 15 residues. Per the germline V gene, CDR1 is SGHRS and CDR2 is YFSETQ. CDR3 sequence reads: CASSLFRTGGNEQYF. Here the CDR3 DNA reads TGCGCCAGCAGCTTGTTTCGGACAGGGGGCAACGAGCAGTACTTC. Supplemented by reference TRBV5-1 and TRBJ2-7, the full variable domain reads KAGVTQTPRYLIKTRGQQVTLSCSPISGHRSVSWYQQTPGQGLQFLFEYFSETQRNKGNFPGRFSGRQFSNSRSEMNVSTLELGDSALYLCASSLFRTGGNEQYFGPGTRLTVT.

This chain links TRBV7-3 with TRBJ1-2; 9 nucleotides agree with TRBD1. V lost 5 bases and J lost 7; bases outside the gene matches: 8. This CDR3 region has 14 residues. In germline, CDR1 is SGHTA, CDR2 FQGTGA. Written as DNA, the CDR3 is TGTGCCAGCAGCCCCACCGGACAGGGGTCTGGCTACACCTTC. It is translated as CASSPTGQGSGYTF.

The chain combines TRBV7-2 with TRBJ1-2, with 9 bases aligning to TRBD1. V trimming: 2 bases; J trimming: 6 bases; junction bases outside the gene matches: 7. Germline CDR1 is SGHTA and CDR2 is FQGNSA. The CDR3 runs to 15 residues. This CDR3 reads CASSLSKGQGDGYTF. For the CDR3, the DNA is TGTGCCAGCAGCTTATCTAAGGGACAGGGAGATGGCTACACCTTC. The whole variable domain, remainder taken from reference TRBV7-2 and TRBJ1-2, is GAGVSQSPSNKVTEKGKDVELRCDPISGHTALYWYRQSLGQGLEFLIYFQGNSAPDKSGLPSDRFSAERTGGSVSTLTIQRTQQEDSAVYLCASSLSKGQGDGYTFGSGTRLTVV.

This chain links TRBV15 with TRBJ1-2; D is unresolved. The germline V gene has CDR1 LNHNV and CDR2 YYDKDF (reference sequence). Deletions cut 0 bases from V and 4 bases from J, with 9 bases between. The CDR3 runs to 14 residues. For the CDR3, the DNA is TGTGCCACCAGCAGAGATTATCCCAGCTATGGCTACACCTTC. It encodes CATSRDYPSYGYTF.

The sample holds one count of this clone. This chain uses TRBV9 with TRBJ1-4; a weak D match, TRBD1 (5 bases). This CDR3 spans 15 amino acids. Germline V gene sequence: CDR1 SGDLS, CDR2 YYNGEE. V was shortened by 4 bases and J by 3 bases, with 13 bases between the two germline ends. DNA for the CDR3: TGTGCCAGCAGCCCCTCGGGGGTAGCTAATGAAAAACTGTTTTTT. This sequence encodes CASSPSGVANEKLFF. The whole variable domain, remainder taken from reference TRBV9 and TRBJ1-4, is DSGVTQTPKHLITATGQRVTLRCSPRSGDLSVYWYQQSLDQGLQFLIQYYNGEERAKGNILERFSAQQFPDLHSELNLSSLELGDSALYFCASSPSGVANEKLFFGSGTQLSVL.

The CDR3 sequence is CATSDPGQGGHQPQHF. CDR3 bases: TGTGCCACCAGTGATCCTGGACAGGGTGGACATCAGCCCCAGCATTTT. The rearrangement joins TRBV24-1 to TRBJ1-5; 8 bases are shared with TRBD1. CDR1 is KGHDR, CDR2 SFDVKD, per germline. V was clipped by 3 bases and J by 5 bases; unmatched bases: 8. CDR3 size: 16 residues.

The chain is built from TRBV6-5 and TRBJ2-2; tentatively, D is TRBD1 (6 bases). Between the trimmed V and J ends, which lost 10 bases and 5 bases, there was a span of 14 bases. Looked up from germline, CDR1 is MNHEY and CDR2 is SVGAGI. CDR3 length equals 13 residues. Here the CDR3 reads CATRTETTGELFF. As DNA, the CDR3 is TGTGCCACCCGGACAGAAACTACCGGGGAGCTGTTTTTT.

The chain joins TRBV5-6 to TRBJ2-5, with 9 nucleotides matching TRBD2. J was trimmed by 2 bases and V by 0 bases; bases with no gene match: 5. The germline V gene encodes CDR1 SGHDT and CDR2 YYEEEE. The CDR3 contains 16 residues. The CDR3 coding sequence is TGTGCCAGCAGCTTGGATCGACTAGCGGCACAAGAGACCCAGTACTTC. It codes for CASSLDRLAAQETQYF.

This chain joins TRBV7-2 and TRBJ2-4; perhaps TRBD2 as D (6 bases). V shed 0 bases and J shed 9 bases, with 12 bases lying between them. Germline V gene data show CDR1 as SGHTA and CDR2 as FQGNSA. The CDR3 sequence is 14 residues long. CDR3 nucleotides: TGTGCCAGCAGCTTAGCAGGGCTGGAGGGCATTCAGTACTTC. Amino acids: CASSLAGLEGIQYF.

The chain joins TRBV10-1 to TRBJ1-2, with TRBD1 matching 9 bases. Trimming took 4 bases from V and 7 from J; bases not matched to a gene: 4. This CDR3 comprises 13 residues. In germline, CDR1 is WNHNN, CDR2 SYGVQD (reference sequence). The CDR3, as DNA: TGCGCCAGCAGTGGGACAGGGGCGGGTGGCTACACCTTC. Protein sequence: CASSGTGAGGYTF.

This clone was seen once. The chain joins TRBV7-6 to TRBJ2-5; 7 bases map to TRBD2. V lost 5 bases, J lost 2 bases, and 11 bases stayed unmatched. The CDR3 spans 16 residues. Germline V lookup: CDR1 SGHVS, CDR2 FNYEAQ. In DNA form, the CDR3 reads TGTGCCAGCAGCCCTTTCAGACTAGCTGTTCAAGAGACCCAGTACTTC. Translated: CASSPFRLAVQETQYF.

A single count supports this clone. The chain couples TRBV3-1 (or the pseudogene TRBV3-2) to TRBJ1-2, with 10 bases fitting TRBD1. Per the germline V gene, CDR1 is LGHDT and CDR2 is YNNKEL (reference sequence). The ends lost 2 bases at V and 7 bases at J; junction bases unmatched: 7. This CDR3 has 15 residues. Here the CDR3 DNA reads TGTGCCAGCAGCCAAACCGACAGGGGGCTGTCTGGCTACACCTTC. Translated: CASSQTDRGLSGYTF.

This chain links TRBV4-1 with TRBJ1-1; D call uncertain. This CDR3 has 13 residues. V shed 5 bases and J shed 1 base, with 8 bases lying between them. Germline V gene sequence: CDR1 MGHRA, CDR2 YSYEKL. The CDR3 DNA sequence: TGCGCCAGCAGCTACTCCGCGAACACTGAAGCTTTCTTT. It codes for CASSYSANTEAFF.

This sequence joins TRBV18 and TRBJ1-6, with 10 bases lining up with TRBD1. With V trimmed by 5 bases and J by 7 bases, 5 bases remained unmatched. The CDR3 is 15 residues long. Germline CDR1 is KGHSH and CDR2 is LQKENI. DNA of the CDR3: TGTGCCAGCTCAATGGGACAGGGGTACAATTCACCCCTCCACTTT. Protein: CASSMGQGYNSPLHF.

This sequence joins TRBV28 and TRBJ1-5, with 7 nucleotides matching TRBD1. Trimming cost V 10 bases and J 2 bases; bases outside gene matches: 5. The CDR3 runs to 13 residues. Per the germline V gene, CDR1 is MDHEN and CDR2 is SYDVKM. In DNA form, the CDR3 reads TGTGCCACCTCCGGACAGGGCAATCAGCCCCAGCATTTT. Its protein product is CATSGQGNQPQHF.

The chain carries TRBV6-4 and TRBJ2-7; a possible D gene is TRBD1 (6 bases). The germline gives CDR1 MRHNA, CDR2 SNTAGT. The CDR3 extends over 15 amino acids. V lost 6 bases to trimming and J lost 4 bases, with 19 bases between them. CDR3 coding DNA: TGTGCCAGCAGCCCCGGATGGGACACCCTTTACGAGCAGTACTTC. It encodes CASSPGWDTLYEQYF.

The V and J genes are TRBV18 and TRBJ2-3; TRBD2 aligns across 12 bases. Germline assignment: CDR1 KGHSH and CDR2 LQKENI. Trimming took 6 bases from V and 5 from J; bases not matched to a gene: 3. The CDR3 loop spans 14 amino acids. In DNA, the CDR3 is TGTGCCAGCTCCACTAGCGGGGGGCTAGATACGCAGTATTTT. Translated, it gives CASSTSGGLDTQYF.

This sequence joins TRBV6-4 and TRBJ2-6; D is undetermined. Trimming left V 5 bases short and J 4 bases short, with 9 bases between. There are 14 residues in the CDR3. CDR1 and CDR2 (germline): MRHNA, SNTAGT. DNA for the CDR3: TGTGCCAGCAGTCCCGGCGGCGGGGCCAACGTCCTGACTTTC. It codes for CASSPGGGANVLTF.

V is TRBV10-3 and J is TRBJ2-3; D remains unclear. The V gene lost 9 bases and the J gene lost 3 bases, with 16 bases spanning the gap. CDR1 and CDR2 (germline): ENHRY, SYGVKD. The CDR3 contains 14 residues. CDR3 sequence (DNA): TGTGCCATGACGACTGGCCCTAGTACAGATACGCAGTATTTT. Its translation is CAMTTGPSTDTQYF.

The genes are TRBV5-4 and TRBJ2-3; 11 bases are a match to TRBD2. The germline CDR1 and CDR2 sequences are SGHNT and YYREEE (reference sequence). V trimming: 3 bases; J trimming: 3 bases; junction bases outside the gene matches: 6. The CDR3 has 16 amino acids. In DNA form, the CDR3 reads TGTGCCAGCAGCTCTTTTAGCGGGAGGGATACAGATACGCAGTATTTT. Its translation: CASSSFSGRDTDTQYF.

The V and J genes are TRBV12-3 or TRBV12-4 and TRBJ1-1, with D perhaps matching TRBD1 (5 bases). Trimming stripped 4 bases from V and 0 bases from J, with 6 bases between. The length of the CDR3 is 13 residues. CDR3 in DNA: TGTGCCAGCAGTTGGGGCGTGAACACTGAAGCTTTCTTT. Encoded protein: CASSWGVNTEAFF.

V usage is TRBV12-3 or TRBV12-4 and J usage is TRBJ1-4; TRBD1 matches 7 bases. Trimming removed 6 bases from V and 8 bases from J; junction bases left unmatched: 3. The CDR3 has 12 residues. CDR3 loop: CASSRQGEKLFF. For the CDR3, the DNA is TGTGCCAGCAGCCGACAGGGCGAAAAACTGTTTTTT.

The V and J genes are TRBV27 and TRBJ2-1, with 11 bases lining up with TRBD2. There are 15 residues in the CDR3. The ends lost 3 bases at V and 5 bases at J; junction bases unmatched: 3. Germline V lookup: CDR1 MNHEY, CDR2 SMNVEV (reference sequence). Here the CDR3 reads CASSFTSGRDNEQFF. CDR3 bases: TGTGCCAGCAGTTTCACTAGCGGGAGAGACAATGAGCAGTTCTTC.

This chain joins TRBV18 and TRBJ2-1, with TRBD1 identical over 9 bases. The CDR3 sequence is 16 residues long. Per the germline V gene, CDR1 is KGHSH and CDR2 is LQKENI. V lost 3 bases, J lost 2 bases, and 5 bases stayed unmatched. CDR3 coding DNA: TGTGCCAGCTCACCTATACAGGGGGCCCCCTACAATGAGCAGTTCTTC. Amino acids: CASSPIQGAPYNEQFF.

This clone was counted a single time. This chain uses TRBV5-5 with TRBJ2-3; possible D gene TRBD1, 7 bases. V was cut by 5 bases and J by 3 bases, with 16 bases left in between. Germline CDR1 is SGHKS and CDR2 is YYEKEE (reference sequence). The CDR3 is 15 residues long. CDR3 sequence: CASRPQGGITDTQYF. Written as DNA, the CDR3 is TGTGCCAGCAGACCGCAGGGGGGAATAACAGATACGCAGTATTTT.